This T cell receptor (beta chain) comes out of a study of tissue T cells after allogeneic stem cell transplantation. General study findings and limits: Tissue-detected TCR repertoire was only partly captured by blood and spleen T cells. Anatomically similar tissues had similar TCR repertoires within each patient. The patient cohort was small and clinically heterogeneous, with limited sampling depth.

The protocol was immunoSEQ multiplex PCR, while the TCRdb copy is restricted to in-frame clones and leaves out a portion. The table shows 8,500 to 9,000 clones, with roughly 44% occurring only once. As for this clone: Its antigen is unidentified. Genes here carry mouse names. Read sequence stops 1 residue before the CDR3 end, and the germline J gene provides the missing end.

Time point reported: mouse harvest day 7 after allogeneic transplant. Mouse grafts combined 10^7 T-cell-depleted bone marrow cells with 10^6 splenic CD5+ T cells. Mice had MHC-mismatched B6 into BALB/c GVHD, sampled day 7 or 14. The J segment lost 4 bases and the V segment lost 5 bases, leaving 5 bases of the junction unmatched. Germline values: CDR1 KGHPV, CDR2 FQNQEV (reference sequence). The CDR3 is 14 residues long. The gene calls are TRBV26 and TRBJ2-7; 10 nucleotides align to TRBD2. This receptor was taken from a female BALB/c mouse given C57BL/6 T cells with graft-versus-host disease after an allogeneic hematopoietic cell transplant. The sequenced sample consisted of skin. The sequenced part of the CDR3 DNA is TGTGCCAGCAGTGGTCTGGGGGGGCGATATGAACAGTAC. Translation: CASSGLGGRYEQY. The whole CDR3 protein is CASSGLGGRYEQYF.